The 24 T cell receptor beta chains listed next were all sequenced from one sample in a study of blood T cells in healthy people across ages. For the second PCR, which ran for about 6 to 11 cycles, a sample-barcoded 5' primer and a J-beta primer mix were used. TCRdb re-called the 5' RACE reads with MiXCR, one entry per CDR3 protein. The table lists fewer than 2,000,000 distinct CDR3 sequences, more than 35% of them singletons. Source material: blood. Source of these receptors: a human donor in good health.

The chain employs TRBV3-1 and TRBJ2-1; 9 nucleotides match TRBD2. CDR1 is LGHDT and CDR2 is YNNKEL in the germline V gene (reference sequence). Unmatched junction bases numbered 11, after V lost 6 bases and J lost 8 bases. This CDR3 comprises 15 residues. For the CDR3, the DNA is TGTGCCAGCAGAGCAAGAGCGGGGGGTTGGTATGAGCAGTTCTTC. Amino acids: CASRARAGGWYEQFF.

This clonotype was detected a few times. The chain is built from TRBV5-1 and TRBJ2-5; D is undetermined. CDR3 length: 13 residues. V lost 5 bases and J lost 3, with 11 bases in between. The germline V gene has CDR1 SGHRS and CDR2 YFSETQ. CDR3 sequence: CASRTIGEETQYF. The CDR3 DNA reads as TGCGCCAGCAGAACCATAGGAGAAGAGACCCAGTACTTC.

This clonotype was detected only a few times. This chain uses TRBV15 with TRBJ1-5; no reliable D call. From germline, CDR1 is LNHNV and CDR2 YYDKDF (reference sequence). The CDR3 totals 12 residues. V was trimmed by 3 bases and J by 4 bases, leaving 4 bases between them. CDR3 DNA: TGTGCCACCAGCAGTCGGAATCAGCCCCAGCATTTT. Translating it yields CATSSRNQPQHF.

This clonotype was recorded many times. The chain links TRBV4-3 to TRBJ2-7, with a possible D match to TRBD1 (5 bases). The CDR3 sequence is 14 residues long. Germline CDR1 is LGHNA and CDR2 is YSLEER. The V end was cut by 3 bases, the J end by 2 bases, with 11 bases between. DNA of the CDR3: TGCGCCAGCAGCCAGGGCAGGGCCACCTACGAGCAGTACTTC. The encoded protein is CASSQGRATYEQYF.

This clonotype has at least ten counts. The chain joins TRBV29-1 to TRBJ2-7, with D perhaps TRBD1 (6 bases). The length of the CDR3 is 15 residues. Germline V lookup: CDR1 SQVTM, CDR2 ANQGSEA. V was pared by 7 bases and J by 4 bases, with 23 bases between. The CDR3 bases are TGCAGCGCCACCGATTATCGAAGGGGGAAATACGAGCAGTACTTC. It yields the protein CSATDYRRGKYEQYF.

The CDR3 is CASSQTESAYEQYF. In DNA form, the CDR3 reads TGCGCCAGCAGCCAGACAGAGAGCGCCTACGAGCAGTACTTC. This chain uses TRBV5-1 with TRBJ2-7; TRBD1 might be the D (5 bases). The CDR3 is 14 amino acids. Trimming removed 4 bases at V and 2 bases at J, with 13 bases between. The V gene's germline CDR1 is SGHRS and CDR2 YFSETQ.

This clonotype was counted only a few times. The V call is TRBV6-5, the J call TRBJ2-7, with 7 bases lining up with TRBD2. CDR3 size: 16 residues. V shed 5 bases and J 6 bases; nucleotides not matched to a gene: 16. Germline CDR1 and CDR2: MNHEY and SVGAGI. The CDR3 DNA sequence: TGTGCCAGCAGTACGACTAGCAGGTTCGCTCCGAGCGAGCAGTACTTC. It yields the protein CASSTTSRFAPSEQYF.

This clonotype occurred a few times. The chain joins TRBV4-2 to TRBJ2-7, with D maybe TRBD2 (6 bases). Germline V gene data show CDR1 as LGHNA and CDR2 as YNFKEQ. The CDR3 runs 15 residues. The V end was cut by 2 bases, the J end by 1 base, with 12 bases between. The CDR3: CASSQFPGTSYEQYF. In DNA, the CDR3 is TGTGCCAGCAGCCAATTCCCCGGGACTTCCTACGAGCAGTACTTC.

This chain connects TRBV7-9 to TRBJ2-6; the D is unclear. This CDR3 is built from 16 residues. The ends were cut back, 2 bases at V and 0 bases at J, with 8 bases in the middle. Germline CDR1 SEHNR, CDR2 FQNEAQ (reference sequence). The CDR3 region is CASSLPSISGANVLTF. CDR3 bases: TGTGCCAGCAGCTTACCCTCGATCTCTGGGGCCAACGTCCTGACTTTC.

This chain uses TRBV6-1 with TRBJ2-7; no clear D gene. This CDR3 contains 11 residues. Germline CDR1 MNHNS, CDR2 SASEGT. V dropped 2 bases and J dropped 6 bases, with 5 bases sitting between them. CDR3 region: CASSEWAEQYF. The DNA for the CDR3 is TGTGCCAGCAGTGAATGGGCCGAGCAGTACTTC.

This clonotype was seen repeatedly, ten times or more. The chain combines TRBV14 with TRBJ1-1; no reliable D call. This CDR3 has 13 amino acids. The V end was cut by 5 bases, the J end by 1 base, with 8 bases between. CDR1 and CDR2 (germline): SGHDN, FVKESK. The CDR3 region is CASSTTRNTEAFF. The DNA for the CDR3 is TGTGCCAGCAGCACGACAAGGAACACTGAAGCTTTCTTT.

This rearrangement joins TRBV7-2 to TRBJ2-7; possibly TRBD2 for D (5 bases). The V end was cut by 3 bases, the J end by 0 bases, with 12 bases between. CDR1 is SGHTA and CDR2 is FQGNSA in the germline V gene. The CDR3 runs 15 residues. As DNA, the CDR3 is TGTGCCAGCAGCTTGTATAAGGCGGGCTCCTACGAGCAGTACTTC. As protein: CASSLYKAGSYEQYF.

The J gene is TRBJ1-1, the V gene TRBV10-3; D is undetermined. The length of the CDR3 is 13 residues. V shed 8 bases and J shed 0 bases, with 10 bases lying between them. Germline V gene data show CDR1 as ENHRY and CDR2 as SYGVKD. The CDR3 nucleotides read TGTGCCATCGAAAGGCAGCTGAACACTGAAGCTTTCTTT. Amino acids: CAIERQLNTEAFF.

This clonotype was recorded a few times. The V and J genes are TRBV18 and TRBJ2-1; 9 bases map to TRBD2. Unmatched junction bases numbered 15, after V lost 6 bases and J lost 6 bases. There are 17 residues in the CDR3. Germline values: CDR1 KGHSH, CDR2 LQKENI. In DNA form, the CDR3 reads TGTGCCAGCTCCCTCCCTTTCGGCGGGGGGGCCTCCAATGAGCAGTTCTTC. This gives the protein CASSLPFGGGASNEQFF.

The rearrangement links TRBV10-3 to TRBJ1-5; 7 bases are a match to TRBD1. This CDR3 has 14 amino acids. The J segment lost 7 bases and the V segment lost 5 bases, leaving 8 bases of the junction unmatched. Per the germline V gene, CDR1 is ENHRY and CDR2 is SYGVKD. CDR3 sequence (DNA): TGTGCCATCAGTCCCGGACAGGTTGAACAGCCCCAGCATTTT. Protein: CAISPGQVEQPQHF.

The genes are TRBV5-1 and TRBJ2-1; TRBD1 is a possible D gene (6 bases). V lost 2 bases, J lost 5 bases, and 14 bases lay in between. The germline CDR1 and CDR2 sequences are SGHRS and YFSETQ. This CDR3 spans 15 amino acids. The DNA for the CDR3 is TGCGCCAGCAGCTTAACGGGACAAATTGACAATGAGCAGTTCTTC. Translated, it gives CASSLTGQIDNEQFF.

The rearrangement uses TRBV20-1 and TRBJ1-6; D remains unclear. CDR3 size: 16 residues. Germline V CDR1 and CDR2: DFQATT, SNEGSKA (reference sequence). V was trimmed by 1 base and J by 2 bases, leaving 12 bases between them. The CDR3 coding sequence is TGCAGTGCTAGAGTGGACGGCCGGGCCTATAATTCACCCCTCCACTTT. Translating it yields CSARVDGRAYNSPLHF.

The chain has TRBV7-2 and TRBJ2-7; 10 bases agree with TRBD2. Germline CDR1 and CDR2: SGHTA and FQGNSA. The CDR3 spans 15 residues. The trim removed 3 bases at V and 4 bases at J, leaving 6 bases unmatched. For the CDR3, the DNA is TGTGCCAGCAGCTTTAGCGGGGGGCCTGCATACGAGCAGTACTTC. Protein sequence: CASSFSGGPAYEQYF.

This clonotype was recorded many times. The rearrangement links TRBV20-1 to TRBJ1-2; no clear D. Germline V gene sequence: CDR1 DFQATT, CDR2 SNEGSKA (reference sequence). The V end was cut by 2 bases, the J end by 1 base, with 8 bases between. This CDR3 spans 13 amino acids. CDR3: CSARSTVNYGYTF. DNA of the CDR3: TGCAGTGCTAGATCGACGGTTAACTATGGCTACACCTTC.

The gene calls are TRBV28 and TRBJ2-5; TRBD2 matches at 13 bases. The CDR3 contains 16 residues. Unmatched junction bases numbered 10, after V lost 8 bases and J lost 4 bases. Germline CDR1 MDHEN, CDR2 SYDVKM. CDR3 nucleotide sequence: TGTGCCAGCGGAGCACTAGCGGGGGGGCGTAGAGAGACCCAGTACTTC. Translated: CASGALAGGRRETQYF.

Comment on this clonotype: An end of the junction does not agree with germline; a read error may underlie this. V and J are TRBV28 and TRBJ2-7; D not resolved. CDR1 and CDR2 (germline): MDHEN, SYDVKM. This CDR3 is 12 amino acids long. The CDR3 DNA is TGTGCCAGCGGTTTGCTTGGGGAAGAGCAGTACTTC. It is translated as CASGLLGEEQYF.

The chain carries TRBV30 and TRBJ2-5; D possibly uses TRBD1 or TRBD2 (6 bases each). Germline V gene sequence: CDR1 GTSNPN, CDR2 SVGIG (reference sequence). The CDR3 covers 13 residues. The ends were cut back, 0 bases at V and 7 bases at J, with 12 bases in the middle. Here the CDR3 reads CAWSVGGVGTQYF. CDR3 in DNA: TGTGCCTGGAGTGTGGGGGGCGTGGGGACCCAGTACTTC.

Written as DNA, the CDR3 is TGTGCCAGCTCACCACCTATTTTCTCTGGAAACACCATATATTTT. Protein sequence: CASSPPIFSGNTIYF. The chain recombines TRBV18 with TRBJ1-3; D is uncertain. This CDR3 spans 15 amino acids. With 0 bases removed from V and 0 bases from J, the gap between germline ends came to 6 bases. Germline assignment: CDR1 KGHSH and CDR2 LQKENI.

The chain employs TRBV5-1 and TRBJ2-5; 7 nucleotides align to TRBD1. Trimming took 3 bases from V and 0 from J; bases not matched to a gene: 2. This CDR3 comprises 14 residues. Germline assignment: CDR1 SGHRS and CDR2 YFSETQ. Here the CDR3 DNA reads TGCGCCAGCAGCTCCGACAGGGACCAAGAGACCCAGTACTTC. Encoded protein: CASSSDRDQETQYF.